A selection of T cell receptor beta chains follows, all from one sample in a study of blood T cell repertoires in COVID-19. The data were produced by immunoSEQ multiplex PCR, yet TCRdb's version contains in-frame clones alone and is incomplete. The table lists 140,000 to 150,000 clones, about 83% of them singletons. The sequenced sample consisted of peripheral blood. The source of these receptors is a woman between 50 and 59 years old with active or convalescent COVID-19. Each CDR3 is given with its conserved first and last residue. D genes are given only for firm matches. Not all rows give a size; the values are once, few, many and, for expanded clones, a class.

J | D | V | length | size | CDR3 | DNA
TRBJ2-7 | - | TRBV13 | 13 | - | CASRYAQGYEQYF | TGTGCCAGCAGATATGCTCAGGGATACGAGCAGTACTTC
TRBJ1-4 | TRBD1 | TRBV28 | 13 | - | CASQQGAWEKLFF | TGTGCCAGCCAACAGGGGGCCTGGGAAAAACTGTTTTTT
TRBJ1-3 | - | TRBV4-2 | 16 | - | CASSQAAGNLGNTIYF | TGTGCCAGCAGCCAAGCGGCAGGGAACCTCGGAAACACCATATATTTT
TRBJ2-3 | - | TRBV18 | 16 | - | CASSPPARAGTDTQYF | TGTGCCAGCTCACCACCAGCTAGGGCAGGGACAGATACGCAGTATTTT
TRBJ1-3 | - | TRBV7-6 | 19 | - | CASSFFSVEGRITGNTIYF | TGTGCCAGCAGCTTCTTTTCAGTCGAAGGGAGAATCACTGGAAACACCATATATTTT
TRBJ1-2 | - | TRBV7-2 | 13 | - | CASSLASRRGYTF | TGTGCCAGCAGCTTAGCGTCTAGACGTGGCTACACCTTC
TRBJ2-3 | TRBD1 | TRBV4-3 | 15 | once | CASSQDRATTDTQYF | TGCGCCAGCAGCCAGGACAGGGCTACCACAGATACGCAGTATTTT
TRBJ2-7 | - | TRBV18 | 14 | - | CASSVGPSSYEQYF | TGTGCCAGCTCAGTGGGCCCAAGCTCCTACGAGCAGTACTTC
TRBJ2-3 | - | TRBV7-2 | 15 | - | CASSLVAGSTDTQYF | TGTGCCAGCAGCTTAGTCGCGGGAAGCACAGATACGCAGTATTTT
TRBJ2-7 | TRBD1 | TRBV28 | 14 | few | CASNSQGASYEQYF | TGTGCCAGCAACTCTCAGGGGGCGTCCTACGAGCAGTACTTC
TRBJ2-5 | TRBD2 | TRBV4-1 | 15 | - | CASSPNRGGPETQYF | TGCGCCAGCAGCCCCAATCGCGGGGGGCCGGAGACCCAGTACTTC
TRBJ1-6 | TRBD1 | TRBV28 | 17 | - | CASSPPRRQGVNSPLHF | TGTGCCAGCAGTCCCCCCCGGAGACAGGGGGTGAATTCACCCCTCCACTTT
TRBJ1-3 | TRBD1 | TRBV9 | 16 | - | CASSPGQDYSGNTIYF | TGTGCCAGCAGCCCTGGACAGGACTACTCTGGAAACACCATATATTTT
TRBJ2-1 | - | TRBV21-1 | 22 | - | CASSYRDRHYSRRAGHYNEQFF | TGTGCCAGCAGCTACCGGGACAGGCATTATTCCCGCAGGGCGGGGCACTACAATGAGCAGTTCTTC
TRBJ1-1 | - | TRBV9 | 14 | - | CASSVETVNTEAFF | TGTGCCAGCAGCGTAGAGACAGTGAACACTGAAGCTTTCTTT
TRBJ1-1 | - | TRBV6-2/TRBV6-3 | 13 | - | CASSWQGRSEAFF | TGTGCCAGCAGTTGGCAGGGAAGGTCTGAAGCTTTCTTT
TRBJ1-2 | - | TRBV6-5 | 15 | - | CASRPDIGRLYGYTF | TGTGCCAGCAGACCTGACATTGGGAGATTATATGGCTACACCTTC
TRBJ1-1 | TRBD1 | TRBV7-9 | 15 | - | CASSPPGTGTAEAFF | TGTGCCAGCAGCCCTCCCGGGACAGGGACTGCTGAAGCTTTCTTT
TRBJ2-1 | TRBD2 | TRBV24-1 | 15 | - | CATSAALARYNEQFF | TGTGCCACCAGTGCCGCACTAGCGCGCTACAATGAGCAGTTCTTC
TRBJ2-1 | TRBD2 | TRBV7-3 | 16 | - | CASSLGLAARYNEQFF | TGTGCCAGCAGCTTAGGGCTAGCGGCACGATACAATGAGCAGTTCTTC
TRBJ1-2 | - | TRBV25-1 | 13 | - | CASSHGGAYGYTF | TGTGCCAGCTCCCACGGGGGTGCCTATGGCTACACCTTC
TRBJ2-5 | TRBD2 | TRBV4-1 | 15 | - | CASSQDGRGGGTQYF | TGCGCCAGCAGCCAAGACGGCCGGGGGGGCGGGACCCAGTACTTC
TRBJ1-2 | - | TRBV19 | 13 | - | CASSPGFNYGYTF | TGTGCCAGTAGTCCCGGGTTTAACTATGGCTACACCTTC
TRBJ2-7 | - | TRBV6-5 | 15 | - | CASSRGATFSYEQYF | TGTGCCAGCAGCCGGGGGGCGACCTTCTCCTACGAGCAGTACTTC
TRBJ1-1 | TRBD1 | TRBV7-9 | 14 | - | CASSGGQGNTEAFF | TGTGCCAGCAGCGGGGGACAGGGGAACACTGAAGCTTTCTTT
TRBJ2-5 | TRBD2 | TRBV19 | 14 | - | CASSDTAGGETQYF | TGTGCCAGTAGTGATACAGCGGGAGGAGAGACCCAGTACTTC
TRBJ2-1 | TRBD1 | TRBV10-3 | 15 | - | CAIRGTGSSYNEQFF | TGTGCCATCAGGGGGACAGGAAGCTCCTACAATGAGCAGTTCTTC
TRBJ1-1 | - | TRBV2 | 12 | - | CASSDRRSGAFF | TGTGCCAGCAGTGACCGAAGATCCGGAGCTTTCTTT
TRBJ2-7 | - | TRBV11-2 | 15 | - | CASSPPHDSSYEQYF | TGTGCCAGCAGCCCCCCCCACGACAGTTCCTACGAGCAGTACTTC
TRBJ1-1 | - | TRBV5-1 | 14 | - | CASSPQGSSTEAFF | TGCGCCAGCAGCCCCCAGGGGAGCAGTACTGAAGCTTTCTTT
TRBJ2-5 | - | TRBV5-1 | 14 | - | CASSLGGSAETQYF | TGCGCCAGCAGCTTGGGAGGGAGCGCGGAGACCCAGTACTTC
TRBJ2-7 | - | TRBV7-9 | 12 | - | CASSLAGDEQYF | TGTGCCAGCAGCTTAGCAGGGGACGAGCAGTACTTC
TRBJ1-1 | - | TRBV9 | 15 | - | CASSVDPGGGTEAFF | TGTGCCAGCAGCGTAGATCCGGGGGGAGGCACTGAAGCTTTCTTT
TRBJ2-1 | TRBD1 | TRBV5-1 | 15 | once | CASSSQQGPNNEQFF | TGCGCCAGCAGCTCCCAACAGGGGCCCAACAATGAGCAGTTCTTC
TRBJ2-7 | - | TRBV2 | 14 | - | CASSEARARGEQYF | TGTGCCAGCAGTGAAGCGCGGGCCCGGGGCGAGCAGTACTTC
TRBJ2-7 | TRBD1 | TRBV10-3 | 15 | - | CAISDRDRVSYEQYF | TGTGCCATCAGTGACCGGGACAGGGTTTCCTACGAGCAGTACTTC
TRBJ2-7 | - | TRBV29-1 | 11 | - | CSYTHRDEQYF | TGCAGCTATACCCACAGGGACGAGCAGTACTTC
TRBJ2-1 | TRBD2 | TRBV6-2/TRBV6-3 | 14 | - | CASSEGLAGVGQFF | TGTGCCAGCAGTGAGGGACTAGCGGGAGTAGGGCAGTTCTTC
TRBJ2-3 | - | TRBV14 | 16 | - | CASSQRTVGWTDTQYF | TGTGCCAGCAGCCAACGTACAGTTGGATGGACAGATACGCAGTATTTT
TRBJ2-3 | TRBD2 | TRBV27 | 16 | - | CASSLSAGAGTDTQYF | TGTGCCAGCAGTTTATCCGCGGGAGCGGGCACAGATACGCAGTATTTT
TRBJ1-2 | - | TRBV6-2/TRBV6-3 | 13 | - | CASSSLGGFGYTF | TGTGCCAGCAGTTCCCTCGGGGGATTCGGCTACACCTTC
TRBJ2-7 | - | TRBV7-9 | 14 | - | CASSQRLVPSQQYF | TGTGCCAGCAGCCAACGACTAGTGCCAAGTCAGCAGTACTTC
TRBJ2-1 | - | TRBV7-2 | 15 | - | CASSRTFPVSNEQFF | TGTGCCAGCAGCCGGACATTTCCCGTCTCCAATGAGCAGTTCTTC
TRBJ1-5 | TRBD1 | TRBV15 | 12 | - | CATGQANQPQHF | TGTGCCACCGGACAGGCCAATCAGCCCCAGCATTTT
TRBJ2-7 | TRBD1 | TRBV5-1 | 16 | - | CASSWGPGTGGHEQYF | TGCGCCAGCAGCTGGGGACCCGGGACAGGGGGGCACGAGCAGTACTTC
TRBJ1-5 | TRBD1 | TRBV4-3 | 16 | - | CASSRPDRAGNQPQHF | TGCGCCAGCAGCCGACCAGACAGGGCGGGCAATCAGCCCCAGCATTTT
TRBJ2-1 | - | TRBV2 | 11 | - | CASILGAEQFF | TGTGCCAGCATCTTAGGAGCGGAGCAGTTCTTC
TRBJ1-6 | - | TRBV12-3/TRBV12-4 | 13 | - | CASTPGNNSPLHF | TGTGCCAGCACCCCCGGGAATAATTCACCCCTCCACTTT
TRBJ2-2 | TRBD2 | TRBV29-1 | 18 | once | CSVQTGTSGVSYTGELFF | TGCAGCGTACAGACCGGGACTAGCGGGGTCAGTTACACCGGGGAGCTGTTTTTT
TRBJ1-2 | - | TRBV28 | 13 | - | CASIRSGNYGYTF | TGTGCCAGCATCCGATCAGGGAACTATGGCTACACCTTC
TRBJ2-5 | - | TRBV2 | 14 | medium-sized | CASSDIGTPGGQYF | TGTGCCAGCAGTGATATAGGGACTCCCGGTGGCCAGTACTTC
TRBJ1-1 | - | TRBV7-2 | 14 | - | CASRVRGFGTEAFF | TGTGCCAGCAGGGTGAGGGGGTTCGGGACTGAAGCTTTCTTT